The 10 T cell receptor beta chains below all came from one sample that was sequenced in a study of blood T cell repertoires in COVID-19 (dated by TCRdb to 2018 to 2020). Libraries were prepared through the immunoSEQ multiplex PCR assay. The table was pulled from immuneACCESS by TCRdb, which kept in-frame rearrangements only. Such tables lose some clones; where checked, under half of the loss comes from unresolved V genes, and the rest has no known cause. The table for this sample lists 150,000 to 200,000 clones; about 86% of them were counted only once. The top ten clones comprise 0.78% of the sample. Source material: peripheral blood. These receptors were obtained from a woman in her seventies with acute or convalescent COVID-19.

The rearrangement links TRBV6-5 to TRBJ2-7; 7 nucleotides match TRBD1. Losses at the gene ends were 5 bases for V and 4 bases for J; bases not matched to a gene: 8. This CDR3 has 14 residues. Per the germline V gene, CDR1 is MNHEY and CDR2 is SVGAGI. CDR3 sequence reads: CASSRRQGRYEQYF. The CDR3 DNA reads TGTGCCAGCAGTCGCCGACAGGGACGATACGAGCAGTACTTC.

The CDR3 loop is CASSFTNYGYTF. CDR3 bases: TGTGCCAGCAGCTTTACTAACTATGGCTACACCTTC. The chain links TRBV13 to TRBJ1-2; D remains ambiguous. The ends were cut back, 3 bases at V and 0 bases at J, with 2 bases in the middle. The CDR3 covers 12 residues. Per the germline V gene, CDR1 is PRHDT and CDR2 is FYEKMQ (reference sequence).

This sequence joins TRBV28 and TRBJ1-4, with a weak D call TRBD1 (6 bases). CDR1 and CDR2 from the germline V gene are MDHEN and SYDVKM. The ends were cut back, 9 bases at V and 10 bases at J, with 21 bases in the middle. This CDR3 spans 14 amino acids. The CDR3 protein is CASSEDSLHRKLFF. CDR3 coding DNA: TGTGCCAGTAGCGAGGACAGCCTACACCGAAAACTGTTTTTT.

The V call is TRBV27, the J call TRBJ2-1; 8 nucleotides line up with TRBD2. V shed 3 bases and J 6 bases; nucleotides not matched to a gene: 10. Germline-derived CDR1 and CDR2 are MNHEY and SMNVEV (reference sequence). This CDR3 is built from 16 residues. CDR3 in DNA: TGTGCCAGCAGTTTCAGGGGAGCGGGAGAAGGCAATGAGCAGTTCTTC. This translates into CASSFRGAGEGNEQFF.

A single count supports this clone. The CDR3, as DNA: TGCGCCAGCAGCTTGGAATCTGGGGGCGTTAGCCGCGAGCAGTACTTC. Translated: CASSLESGGVSREQYF. The V call is TRBV5-1, the J call TRBJ2-7; TRBD1 is a possible D gene (6 bases). The V gene lost 0 bases and the J gene lost 6 bases, with 19 bases spanning the gap. The CDR3 has 16 amino acids. The V gene's germline CDR1 is SGHRS and CDR2 YFSETQ.

This chain links TRBV5-1 with TRBJ1-2; a possible D gene is TRBD1 (6 bases). CDR1 SGHRS and CDR2 YFSETQ come from the germline V gene. Trimming shortened V by 5 bases and J by 2 bases, and 16 bases separated the two germline ends. CDR3 size: 15 residues. This chain's CDR3 is CASRSQPTGNYGYTF. The CDR3 DNA follows: TGCGCCAGCAGATCGCAGCCCACAGGGAACTATGGCTACACCTTC.

The chain employs TRBV9 and TRBJ1-2; D perhaps matches TRBD1 (5 bases). In germline, CDR1 is SGDLS, CDR2 YYNGEE. The CDR3 is 16 amino acids. V lost 5 bases and J lost 4, with 21 bases in between. The CDR3 protein is CASRGRPSGGVYGYTF. DNA for the CDR3: TGTGCCAGCAGGGGACGACCTAGCGGGGGTGTCTATGGCTACACCTTC.

J is TRBJ2-7 and V is TRBV3-1 (or the pseudogene TRBV3-2); 7 bases align to TRBD1. Germline assignment: CDR1 LGHDT and CDR2 YNNKEL (reference sequence). The CDR3 loop spans 13 amino acids. With 4 bases clipped from V and 12 bases from J, the junction kept 12 bases outside the gene matches. CDR3 bases: TGTGCCAGCAGCCTCATGGGGCCGGGACAGCGGTACTTC. Translating gives CASSLMGPGQRYF.

The rearrangement uses TRBV6-5 and TRBJ2-7; 12 bases match TRBD2. The germline gives CDR1 MNHEY, CDR2 SVGAGI. This CDR3 contains 14 residues. V was pared by 2 bases and J by 8 bases, with 4 bases of the junction left unmatched. The CDR3 nucleotides are TGTGCCAGCAGTTACCCCGGGACTAGCGGGCAGCAGTACTTC. It encodes CASSYPGTSGQQYF.

The V gene is TRBV28, the J gene TRBJ1-2; D remains unclear. The germline V gene has CDR1 MDHEN and CDR2 SYDVKM. V was cut by 8 bases and J by 8 bases, with 15 bases left in between. CDR3 length: 12 amino acids. CDR3 bases: TGTGCCAGCGGGGAGCTTTTGACGGGCTACACCTTC. Encoded protein: CASGELLTGYTF.